This TCR beta chain was sequenced for a study of OX40 agonist ivuxolimab in advanced cancers. Study outcomes and limitations: At 0.1 to 3.0 mg/kg, CD4+ and CD8+ blood T cells expanded clonally by week 6. Among the lowest levels of clonal expansion were found in partial responders at 0.1-3.0 mg/kg.

Concerning this clone itself: Its specificity is not known.

CDR1 is MDHEN and CDR2 is SYDVKM in the germline V gene. The length of the CDR3 is 16 residues. Germline trimming cut 1 base from V and 4 bases from J; bases unmatched to any gene: 7. The repertoire was sequenced with immunoSEQ multiplex PCR; TCRdb's copy has only in-frame clones and lacks some. The data show tens of thousands of clones, with more than 75% seen just once and 0.7% to 0.9% held by the top ten. The sequences come from CD4+ or CD8+ T cells sorted from blood, collected in a trial of the OX40 agonist ivuxolimab. The sequence was collected from an adult with an advanced solid tumor such as melanoma, head and neck, liver or kidney cancer. The chain combines TRBV28 with TRBJ1-1, with TRBD1 matching over 9 bases. CDR3 sequence: CASSLFIRTGVTEAFF. The CDR3 DNA reads as TGTGCCAGCAGTTTATTCATTCGGACAGGGGTCACTGAAGCTTTCTTT.